This entry features one T cell receptor beta chain sequence. The CDR3 totals 14 residues. Trimming cost V 4 bases and J 5 bases; bases outside gene matches: 2. Germline CDR1 is MNHEY and CDR2 is SVGAGI. This sample was taken from a study of blood T cell repertoires in COVID-19. On the study more broadly: In each case, the material was cDNA or gDNA derived from T cells, B-cell-depleted T cells, or PBMCs.

Method: immunoSEQ multiplex PCR; TCRdb's copy keeps in-frame clones and lacks some. The table records 200,000 to 250,000 clones, approximately 80% of them present only once. The chain links TRBV6-5 to TRBJ2-1; 10 nucleotides line up with TRBD2. The sequencing sample was made of peripheral blood. The receptor was derived from a woman older than 75 with active or convalescent COVID-19. As DNA, the CDR3 is TGTGCCAGCAGTTTAGCGGGGGGAAACAATGAGCAGTTCTTC. As protein: CASSLAGGNNEQFF.